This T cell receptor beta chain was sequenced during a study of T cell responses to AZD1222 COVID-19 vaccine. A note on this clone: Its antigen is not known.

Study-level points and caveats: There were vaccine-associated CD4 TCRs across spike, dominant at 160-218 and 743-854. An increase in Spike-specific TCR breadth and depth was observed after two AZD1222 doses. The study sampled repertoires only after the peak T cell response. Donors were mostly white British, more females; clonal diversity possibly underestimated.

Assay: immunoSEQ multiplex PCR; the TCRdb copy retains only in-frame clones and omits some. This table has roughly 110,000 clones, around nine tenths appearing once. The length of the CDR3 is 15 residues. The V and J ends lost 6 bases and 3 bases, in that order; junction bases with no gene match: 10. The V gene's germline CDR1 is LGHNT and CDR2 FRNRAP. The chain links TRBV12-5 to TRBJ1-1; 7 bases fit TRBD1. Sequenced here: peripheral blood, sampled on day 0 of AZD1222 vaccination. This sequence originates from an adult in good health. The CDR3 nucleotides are TGTGCTAGTGGACCAGGGGGAAGACAACACACTGAAGCTTTCTTT. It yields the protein CASGPGGRQHTEAFF.